The source of this T cell receptor beta chain is a study of CD4 T cells in relation to SARS-CoV-2 and coronaviruses. The CDR3 runs to 15 residues. Germline V CDR1 and CDR2: SGHAT, FQNNGV. CD4+ T cells from unexposed donors were obtained before the COVID-19 pandemic (2011-2018). CD4+ T cells were isolated from the cells after around 11 days of culture. Cultures held under 2.5 million PBMCs per well with roughly 10 IU/ml IL-2. Cultures received half-medium IL-2 refreshes on days 3 and 7. Worth noting for this clone: The antigen is undetermined. Germline and junction disagree at one end, which may indicate a read error.

Assay: immunoSEQ multiplex PCR; the TCRdb copy retains only in-frame clones and omits some. The repertoire holds around 20,000 clones, about 69% seen once, with about 10% in the top ten. The rearrangement uses TRBV11-2 and TRBJ2-3, with TRBD1 matching over 8 bases. This receptor was identified in a human donor in good health. The sequencing sample was made of CD4+ T cells from PBMCs, cultured in vitro. This CDR3 is CASSLDRGRTDTQYF. Written as DNA, the CDR3 is TGTGCCAGCAGCCTAGACAGGGGACGCACAGATACGCAGTATTTT.